Only one count was recorded for the clone carrying this T cell receptor (beta chain). Its antigen is not identified. CDR3 length: 16 residues. TCR beta cDNA came from about 500 ng total RNA, primed with a constant-region primer. Amplification in three nested multiplex PCR rounds with slightly modified ARM-PCR gave rise to TCR beta libraries. Forward primers for TRBV1-TRBV30 and a C-beta reverse primer served the first two PCR rounds, at roughly 10 cycles each. MiXCR was run by TCRdb on the multiplex PCR reads, yielding one entry per CDR3 protein. The sample has 310,000 or so distinct CDR3 sequences, about two thirds seen once. This sample stems from a study of tumor-infiltrating lymphocytes in primary liver carcinoma. In the study overall: Enrolled patients were male and female, aged 30 to 69 years. Study results and limitations: Compared with tumor region pairs, tumor-adjacent and tumor-blood pairs overlapped less. Tumors significantly exceeded blood in top-250-clone fraction (p = 0.039).

Unsorted whole blood yielded the blood RNA, and germline DNA was also extracted. This TCR was recovered from a middle-aged man with primary liver carcinoma and hepatitis B virus infection. Sequencing input: peripheral blood. The V gene is TRBV21-1, the J gene TRBJ2-3. TRBV21-1 is termed a pseudogene. DNA of the CDR3: TGTGCCAGCAGCAAGTATACAGAGTACTTAGGAGATACGCAGTATTTT. The encoded protein is CASSKYTEYLGDTQYF.